These 16 T cell receptor beta chains came from one sample sequenced in a study of blood T cells in healthy people across ages (dated by TCRdb to 2013 to 2016). The library was prepared using 5' RACE. The data were produced on an Illumina HiSeq 2500. The second PCR ran for about 7 to 11 cycles and used a J-beta primer mix along with a sample-barcoded 5' primer. TCRdb reran the public reads through fastp at Q25 and MiXCR, keeping productive beta chains. Rows are unified per CDR3 protein, each entry keeping the most common DNA and genes. In this sample the table shows about 1,600,000 distinct CDR3 sequences, about 40% of which occur a single time. Roughly 7.7% of the sample is in the top ten clones. Sequenced: blood. These receptors came from a woman younger than 35 in good health.

The chain couples TRBV11-2 to TRBJ2-6; tentatively, D is TRBD1 (6 bases). This CDR3 is built from 16 residues. Germline CDR1 is SGHAT and CDR2 is FQNNGV. V was pared by 0 bases and J by 0 bases, with 6 bases between. The CDR3 DNA reads as TGTGCCAGCAGCTTAGAAGGGGGCTCTGGGGCCAACGTCCTGACTTTC. Amino acids: CASSLEGGSGANVLTF.

This clonotype was observed a few times. The chain couples TRBV6-2 or TRBV6-3 to TRBJ2-1; weak D call: TRBD1 (6 bases). The V and J ends lost 6 bases and 2 bases respectively, with 11 bases between them. Germline CDR1 and CDR2: MNHEY and SVGEGT. The CDR3 loop spans 14 amino acids. The CDR3 is CASSKQGPYNEQFF. DNA of the CDR3: TGTGCCAGCAGCAAACAGGGACCCTACAATGAGCAGTTCTTC.

CDR3 region: CASSILAGGTSGELFF. The CDR3 DNA follows: TGTGCCAGCAGTATACTAGCGGGAGGAACTAGCGGGGAGCTGTTTTTT. The V and J genes are TRBV7-2 and TRBJ2-2, with TRBD2 matching 12 bases. Germline trimming cut 6 bases from V and 7 bases from J; bases unmatched to any gene: 9. There are 16 residues in the CDR3. Looked up from germline, CDR1 is SGHTA and CDR2 is FQGNSA.

The J gene is TRBJ2-5, the V gene TRBV12-3 or TRBV12-4, with D uncertain. V was clipped by 5 bases and J by 5 bases, with 15 bases between them. The CDR3 extends over 14 amino acids. CDR3 nucleotide sequence: TGTGCCAGCAGTACATCCAGACGGTCGGAGACCCAGTACTTC. This translates into CASSTSRRSETQYF.

The sample holds one count of this clonotype. This rearrangement joins TRBV29-1 to TRBJ2-5; 7 bases match TRBD2. CDR3 size: 11 residues. J lost 11 bases, V lost 4 bases, and 7 bases had no gene match. CDR1 and CDR2 (germline): SQVTM, ANQGSEA. This CDR3 is CSVGLADEQYF. The DNA of the CDR3 is TGCAGCGTTGGCCTAGCGGATGAGCAGTACTTC.

The chain carries TRBV3-1 and TRBJ2-5, with D hard to call. CDR1 and CDR2 from the germline V gene are LGHDT and YNNKEL (reference sequence). Trimming took 4 bases from V and 5 from J, leaving 20 bases between them. The CDR3 extends over 16 amino acids. CDR3: CASSPRPSLSWETQYF. The CDR3 DNA reads as TGTGCCAGCAGCCCAAGACCCTCCCTCAGTTGGGAGACCCAGTACTTC.

V usage is TRBV4-2 and J usage is TRBJ2-7, with 7 bases fitting TRBD2. The CDR3 covers 14 residues. Germline CDR1 is LGHNA and CDR2 is YNFKEQ. V lost 0 bases to trimming and J lost 5 bases; unmatched junction nucleotides: 4. CDR3 region: CASSQDREGHEQYF. DNA for the CDR3: TGTGCCAGCAGCCAAGACAGGGAGGGCCACGAGCAGTACTTC.

This clonotype was picked up a small number of times. J is TRBJ1-2 and V is TRBV3-1, with D tentatively TRBD1 (6 bases). This CDR3 region has 17 residues. Trimming took 2 bases from V and 5 from J, leaving 21 bases between them. CDR1 LGHDT and CDR2 YNNKEL come from the germline V gene (reference sequence). CDR3 protein: CASSQPRTVSSRYGYTF. The CDR3 nucleotides are TGTGCCAGCAGCCAACCCAGGACAGTGTCTTCGCGTTATGGCTACACCTTC.

This chain connects TRBV5-1 to TRBJ2-1; D is undetermined. There are 15 residues in the CDR3. Per the germline V gene, CDR1 is SGHRS and CDR2 is YFSETQ. The germline V and J ends were trimmed by 7 bases and 8 bases, with 22 bases remaining between them. CDR3 in DNA: TGCGCCAGCCGGGCCGGAGTGGGCCCGACGGATGAGCAGTTCTTC. Its protein is CASRAGVGPTDEQFF.

This clonotype has more than one count but fewer than ten. This chain links TRBV4-1 with TRBJ1-6, with D perhaps TRBD1 (5 bases). CDR1 is MGHRA, CDR2 YSYEKL, per germline. The CDR3 is made up of 18 amino acids. V was cut by 0 bases and J by 4 bases, with 16 bases left in between. CDR3 in DNA: TGCGCCAGCAGCCAAGATGGGGCGATCGGGGGATATAATTCACCCCTCCACTTT. Amino acids: CASSQDGAIGGYNSPLHF.

The chain couples TRBV9 to TRBJ1-2; 9 positions match TRBD1. The V gene's germline CDR1 is SGDLS and CDR2 YYNGEE. The J segment lost 4 bases and the V segment lost 4 bases, leaving 8 bases of the junction unmatched. The CDR3 is 15 residues long. The chain's CDR3 is CASSPRTGEGYGYTF. CDR3 nucleotide sequence: TGTGCCAGCAGCCCAAGGACAGGGGAAGGCTATGGCTACACCTTC.

About this clonotype: One junction end does not reproduce the germline sequence, and a read error may be involved. The CDR3 nucleotides read TGCAGTACTAGACCGTCCGGGGGCGGCTACACCTTC. It yields the protein CSTRPSGGGYTF. J is TRBJ1-2 and V is TRBV20-1; D might be TRBD1 (6 bases). Germline CDR1 DFQATT, CDR2 SNEGSKA (reference sequence). CDR3 length: 12 residues.

A few counts support this clonotype. The chain has TRBV10-3 and TRBJ2-1; TRBD1 might be the D (6 bases). The CDR3 loop spans 14 amino acids. Trimming pared 3 bases from V and 5 bases from J, leaving 11 bases between. Germline assignment: CDR1 ENHRY and CDR2 SYGVKD. The chain's CDR3 is CAISEPGQNNEQFF. The DNA for the CDR3 is TGTGCCATCAGTGAACCAGGACAGAACAATGAGCAGTTCTTC.

This clonotype was observed a few times. This chain connects TRBV27 to TRBJ1-4; D is perhaps TRBD1 (6 bases). Trimming shortened V by 6 bases and J by 3 bases, and 14 bases separated the two germline ends. Germline V gives CDR1 MNHEY, CDR2 SMNVEV (reference sequence). The CDR3 totals 15 residues. The CDR3 bases are TGTGCCAGCAGATCCTACAGGGCTTCTAATGAAAAACTGTTTTTT. Amino acid sequence: CASRSYRASNEKLFF. The full variable domain, in which reference TRBV27 and TRBJ1-4 provide the parts outside the CDR3, is EAQVTQNPRYLITVTGKKLTVTCSQNMNHEYMSWYRQDPGLGLRQIYYSMNVEVTDKGDVPEGYKVSRKEKRNFPLILESPSPNQTSLYFCASRSYRASNEKLFFGSGTQLSVL.

The genes are TRBV9 and TRBJ1-1; no clear D. V gave up 0 bases and J gave up 6 bases, with 12 bases separating them. Germline V gives CDR1 SGDLS, CDR2 YYNGEE. This CDR3 is built from 14 residues. The CDR3 region is CASSVGPEKAEAFF. CDR3 nucleotides: TGTGCCAGCAGCGTAGGCCCGGAGAAGGCTGAAGCTTTCTTT.

The chain uses TRBV28 and TRBJ1-1; possibly TRBD1 for D (6 bases). The CDR3 has 14 residues. From germline, CDR1 is MDHEN and CDR2 SYDVKM. Trimming shortened V by 10 bases and J by 1 base, and 16 bases separated the two germline ends. CDR3 in amino acids: CAITSGVGNTEAFF. The DNA of the CDR3 is TGTGCCATAACTTCAGGGGTTGGGAACACTGAAGCTTTCTTT. Full variable domain (outside the CDR3, taken from reference TRBV28 and TRBJ1-1): DVKVTQSSRYLVKRTGEKVFLECVQDMDHENMFWYRQDPGLGLRLIYFSYDVKMKEKGDIPEGYSVSREKKERFSLILESASTNQTSMYLCAITSGVGNTEAFFGQGTRLTVV.